This T cell receptor beta chain was recovered during a study of regulatory T cells in long-lasting Graves disease. Arm-PCR of CDR3 regions with iRepertoire HTBI primers generated TCR beta libraries. TCRdb re-derived calls from the multiplex PCR reads in MiXCR, one entry per CDR3 protein. The sample shows roughly 300,000 distinct CDR3 sequences, about 20% of them seen only once. The time point: persistent/refractory GD, antithyroid drugs over 5 years with positive TRAb. From RNA extracted from PBMCs, the TCR library was made. This clonotype has just a few counts. Germline-derived CDR1 and CDR2 are PRHDT and FYEKMQ (reference sequence). Deletions cut 0 bases from V and 7 bases from J, with 12 bases between. The CDR3 runs 15 residues.

The sample here was peripheral blood mononuclear cells (PBMCs), taken when the disease was refractory, from a patient treated with antithyroid drugs. The chain has TRBV13 and TRBJ1-4, with D maybe TRBD1 (6 bases). This receptor was taken from a female donor with Graves disease. The CDR3: CASSLGLGAREKLFF. CDR3 sequence (DNA): TGTGCCAGCAGCTTAGGGCTGGGGGCGCGTGAAAAACTGTTTTTT.